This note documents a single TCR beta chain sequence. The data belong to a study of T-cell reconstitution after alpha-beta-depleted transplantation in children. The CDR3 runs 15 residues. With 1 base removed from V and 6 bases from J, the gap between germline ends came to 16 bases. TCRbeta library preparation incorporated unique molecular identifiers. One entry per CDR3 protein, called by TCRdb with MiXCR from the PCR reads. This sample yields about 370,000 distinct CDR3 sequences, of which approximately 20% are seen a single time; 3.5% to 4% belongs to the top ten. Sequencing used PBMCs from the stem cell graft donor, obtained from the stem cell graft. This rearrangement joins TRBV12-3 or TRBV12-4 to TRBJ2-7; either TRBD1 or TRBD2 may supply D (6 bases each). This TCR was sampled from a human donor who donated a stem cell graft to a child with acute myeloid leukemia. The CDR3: CASSLGGTPSREQYF. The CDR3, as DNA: TGTGCCAGCAGTTTAGGCGGGACACCATCCCGCGAGCAGTACTTC.